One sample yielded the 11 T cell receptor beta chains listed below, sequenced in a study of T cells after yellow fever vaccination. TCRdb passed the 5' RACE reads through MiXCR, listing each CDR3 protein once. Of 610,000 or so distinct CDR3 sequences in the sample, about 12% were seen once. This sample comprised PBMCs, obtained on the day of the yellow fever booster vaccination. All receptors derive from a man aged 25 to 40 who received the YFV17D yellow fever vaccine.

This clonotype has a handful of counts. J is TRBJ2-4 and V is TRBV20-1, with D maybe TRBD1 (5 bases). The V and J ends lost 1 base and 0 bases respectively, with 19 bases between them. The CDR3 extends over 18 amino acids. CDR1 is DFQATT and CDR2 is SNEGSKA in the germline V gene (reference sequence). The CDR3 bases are TGCAGTGCTAGAGTTGTCGGGCAGGGCCGTCTAGCCAAAAACATTCAGTACTTC. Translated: CSARVVGQGRLAKNIQYF.

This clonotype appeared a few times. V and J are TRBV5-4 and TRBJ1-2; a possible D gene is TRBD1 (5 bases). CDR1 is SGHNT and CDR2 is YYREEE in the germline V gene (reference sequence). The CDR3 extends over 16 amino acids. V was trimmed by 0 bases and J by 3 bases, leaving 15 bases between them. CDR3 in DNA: TGTGCCAGCAGCTTGGCGCTCTCAAGAGGGGACTATGGCTACACCTTC. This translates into CASSLALSRGDYGYTF.

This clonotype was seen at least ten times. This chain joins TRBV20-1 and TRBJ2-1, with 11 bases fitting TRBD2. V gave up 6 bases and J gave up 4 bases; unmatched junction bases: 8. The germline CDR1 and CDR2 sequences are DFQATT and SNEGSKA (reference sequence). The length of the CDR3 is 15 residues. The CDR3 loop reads CSAPAGTSGYNEQFF. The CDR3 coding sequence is TGCAGTGCCCCCGCGGGGACTAGCGGATACAATGAGCAGTTCTTC.

The CDR3 loop is CASSLDPRYVNEQFF. Written as DNA, the CDR3 is TGTGCCAGCAGCTTGGACCCTAGGTACGTCAATGAGCAGTTCTTC. This chain joins TRBV7-2 and TRBJ2-1; D is unclear. CDR1 SGHTA and CDR2 FQGNSA come from the germline V gene. This CDR3 is 15 amino acids long. Trimming took off 3 bases at V and 6 bases at J, with 15 bases between the two ends.

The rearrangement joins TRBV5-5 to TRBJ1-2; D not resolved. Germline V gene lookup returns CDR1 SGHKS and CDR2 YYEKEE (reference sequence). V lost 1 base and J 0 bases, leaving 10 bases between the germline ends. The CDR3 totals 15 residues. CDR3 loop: CASSLWSKPNYGYTF. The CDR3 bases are TGTGCCAGCAGCTTGTGGTCCAAGCCTAACTATGGCTACACCTTC.

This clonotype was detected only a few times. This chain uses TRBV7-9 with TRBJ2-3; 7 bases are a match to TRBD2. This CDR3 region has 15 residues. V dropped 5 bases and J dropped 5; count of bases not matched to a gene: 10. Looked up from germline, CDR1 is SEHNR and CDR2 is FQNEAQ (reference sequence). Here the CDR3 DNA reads TGTGCCAGCAGCCGGACTAGGTCGTTGGTAGATACGCAGTATTTT. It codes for CASSRTRSLVDTQYF.

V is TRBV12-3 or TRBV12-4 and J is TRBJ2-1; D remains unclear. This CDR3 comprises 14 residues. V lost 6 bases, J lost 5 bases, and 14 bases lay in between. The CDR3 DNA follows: TGTGCCAGCAGGCTTGGAACTTCTAACAATGAGCAGTTCTTC. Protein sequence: CASRLGTSNNEQFF.

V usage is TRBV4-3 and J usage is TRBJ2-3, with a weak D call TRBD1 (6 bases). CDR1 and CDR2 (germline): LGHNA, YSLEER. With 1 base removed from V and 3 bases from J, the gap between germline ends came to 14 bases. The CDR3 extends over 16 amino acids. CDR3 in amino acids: CASSQAYRVGTDTQYF. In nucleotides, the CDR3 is TGCGCCAGCAGCCAAGCTTACAGGGTTGGGACAGATACGCAGTATTTT.

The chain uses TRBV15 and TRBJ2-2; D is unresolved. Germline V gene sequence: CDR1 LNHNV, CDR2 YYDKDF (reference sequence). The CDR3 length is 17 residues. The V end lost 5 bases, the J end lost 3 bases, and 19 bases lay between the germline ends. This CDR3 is CATSQDGLGDHTGELFF. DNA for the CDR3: TGTGCCACCAGCCAGGACGGCCTCGGAGATCACACCGGGGAGCTGTTTTTT.

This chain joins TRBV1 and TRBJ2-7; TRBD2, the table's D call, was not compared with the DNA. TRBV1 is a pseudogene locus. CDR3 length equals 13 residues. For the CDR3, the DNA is TGCACCAGCAGTCTAACCGGAGGCTACGAGCAGTACTTC. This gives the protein CTSSLTGGYEQYF.

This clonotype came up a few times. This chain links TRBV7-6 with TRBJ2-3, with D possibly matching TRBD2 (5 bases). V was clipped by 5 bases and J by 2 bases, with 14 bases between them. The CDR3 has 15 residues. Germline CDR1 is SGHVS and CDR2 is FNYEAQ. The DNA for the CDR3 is TGTGCCAGCAGCCCCGAGGGAGCATCCACAGATACGCAGTATTTT. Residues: CASSPEGASTDTQYF.